This T cell receptor (beta chain) was recovered during a study of OX40 agonist ivuxolimab in advanced cancers. The overall study: Aged roughly 23 to 80 with a mean of roughly 63 years, they were under 85% male.

The CDR3 is made up of 15 amino acids. The V gene's germline CDR1 is SGHTA and CDR2 FQGNSA. The V and J ends lost 1 base and 1 base, in that order; junction bases with no gene match: 3. The table came from immunoSEQ multiplex PCR; TCRdb's copy has only in-frame clones and leaves some out. The data show roughly 65,000 clones, about 80% seen once. The sequence was obtained from an adult with an advanced solid tumor such as melanoma, head and neck, liver or kidney cancer. The chain joins TRBV7-2 to TRBJ2-5, with 7 bases fitting TRBD2. The sample here was CD4+ or CD8+ T cells sorted from blood, taken in a trial of the OX40 agonist ivuxolimab. The CDR3 bases are TGTGCCAGCAGCTTAGTGAGACTAGCCCAAGAGACCCAGTACTTC. Encoded protein: CASSLVRLAQETQYF.